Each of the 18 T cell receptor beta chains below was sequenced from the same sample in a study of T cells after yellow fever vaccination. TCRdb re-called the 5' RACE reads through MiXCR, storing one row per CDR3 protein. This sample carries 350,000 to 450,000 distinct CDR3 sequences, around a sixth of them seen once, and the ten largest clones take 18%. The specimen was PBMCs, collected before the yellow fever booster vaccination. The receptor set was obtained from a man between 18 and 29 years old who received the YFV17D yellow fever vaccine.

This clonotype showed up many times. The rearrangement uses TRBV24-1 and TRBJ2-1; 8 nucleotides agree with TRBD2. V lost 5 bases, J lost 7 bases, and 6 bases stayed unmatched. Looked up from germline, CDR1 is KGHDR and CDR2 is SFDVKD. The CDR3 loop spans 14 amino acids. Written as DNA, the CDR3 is TGTGCCACCAGTGGCGGGGGGTATAGGAATGAGCAGTTCTTC. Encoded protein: CATSGGGYRNEQFF.

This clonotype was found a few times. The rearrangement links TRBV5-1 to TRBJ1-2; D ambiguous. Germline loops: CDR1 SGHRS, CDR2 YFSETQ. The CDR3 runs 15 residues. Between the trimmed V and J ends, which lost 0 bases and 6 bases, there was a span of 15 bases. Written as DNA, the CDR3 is TGCGCCAGCAGCTTGGCCGGGCAGCCGGAAAATGGCTACACCTTC. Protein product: CASSLAGQPENGYTF.

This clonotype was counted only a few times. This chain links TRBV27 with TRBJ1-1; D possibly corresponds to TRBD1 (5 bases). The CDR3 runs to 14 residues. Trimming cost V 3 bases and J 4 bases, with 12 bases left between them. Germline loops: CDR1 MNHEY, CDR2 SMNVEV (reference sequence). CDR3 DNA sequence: TGTGCCAGCAGTTTCGGCAGGGCGAGCACTGAAGCTTTCTTT. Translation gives CASSFGRASTEAFF.

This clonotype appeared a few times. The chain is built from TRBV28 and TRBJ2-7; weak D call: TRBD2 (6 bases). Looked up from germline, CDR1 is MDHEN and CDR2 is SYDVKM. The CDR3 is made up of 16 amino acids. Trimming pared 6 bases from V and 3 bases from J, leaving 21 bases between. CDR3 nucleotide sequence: TGTGCCAGCAGCCAGGGTCGGACTAACCAGTTCTACGAGCAGTACGTC. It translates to CASSQGRTNQFYEQYV.

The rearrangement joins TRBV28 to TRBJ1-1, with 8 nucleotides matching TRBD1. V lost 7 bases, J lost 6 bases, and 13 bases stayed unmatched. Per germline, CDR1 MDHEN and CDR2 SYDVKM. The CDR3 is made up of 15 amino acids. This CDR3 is CASTAHGQGWAEAFF. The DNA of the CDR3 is TGTGCCAGCACCGCTCATGGACAGGGTTGGGCTGAAGCTTTCTTT.

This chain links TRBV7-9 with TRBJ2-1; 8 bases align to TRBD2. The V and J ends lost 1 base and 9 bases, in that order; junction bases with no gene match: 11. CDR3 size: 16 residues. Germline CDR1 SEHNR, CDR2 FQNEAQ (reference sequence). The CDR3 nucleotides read TGTGCCAGCAGCTTAGAGTCGGGGGGGCCTAATATTGAGCAGTTCTTC. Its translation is CASSLESGGPNIEQFF.

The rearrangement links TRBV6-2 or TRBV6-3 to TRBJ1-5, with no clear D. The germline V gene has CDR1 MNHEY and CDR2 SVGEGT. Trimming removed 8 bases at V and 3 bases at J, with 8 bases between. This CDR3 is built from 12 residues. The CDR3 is CASADANQPQHF. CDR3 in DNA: TGTGCCAGCGCCGATGCCAATCAGCCCCAGCATTTT.

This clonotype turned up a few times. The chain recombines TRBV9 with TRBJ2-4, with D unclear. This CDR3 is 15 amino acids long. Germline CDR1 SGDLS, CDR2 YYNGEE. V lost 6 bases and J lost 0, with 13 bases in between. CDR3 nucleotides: TGTGCCAGCACCAATCCGATACTAGCCAAAAACATTCAGTACTTC. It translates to CASTNPILAKNIQYF.

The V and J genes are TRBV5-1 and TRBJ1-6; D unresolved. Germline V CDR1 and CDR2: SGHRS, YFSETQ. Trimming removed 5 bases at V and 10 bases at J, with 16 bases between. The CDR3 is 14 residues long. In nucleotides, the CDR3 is TGCGCCAGCAGTACCGGGGTACCGGCCTCACCCCTCCACTTT. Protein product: CASSTGVPASPLHF.

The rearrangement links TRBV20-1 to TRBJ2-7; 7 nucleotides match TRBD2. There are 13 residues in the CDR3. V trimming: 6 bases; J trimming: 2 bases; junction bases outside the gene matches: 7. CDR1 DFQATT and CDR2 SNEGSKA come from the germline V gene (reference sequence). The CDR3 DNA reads TGCAGTGCAACAGCGGGGATGACCTACGAGCAGTACGTC. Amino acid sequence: CSATAGMTYEQYV.

This chain's CDR3 is CASSRSLAGAWNEQFF. The CDR3 nucleotides read TGTGCCAGCAGCCGGTCCCTAGCGGGGGCCTGGAATGAGCAGTTCTTC. The rearrangement joins TRBV5-4 to TRBJ2-1; 10 bases are shared with TRBD2. Germline V CDR1 and CDR2: SGHNT, YYREEE (reference sequence). V lost 4 bases, J lost 7 bases, and 11 bases stayed unmatched. The CDR3 has 16 residues.

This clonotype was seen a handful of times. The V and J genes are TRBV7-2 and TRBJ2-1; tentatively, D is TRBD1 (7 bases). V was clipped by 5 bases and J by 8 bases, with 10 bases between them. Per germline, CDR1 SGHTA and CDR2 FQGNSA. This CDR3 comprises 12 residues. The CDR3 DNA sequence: TGTGCCAGCAGCCAGGGGGGCTATGAGCAGTTCTTC. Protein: CASSQGGYEQFF. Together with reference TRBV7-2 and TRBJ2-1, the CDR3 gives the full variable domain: GAGVSQSPSNKVTEKGKDVELRCDPISGHTALYWYRQSLGQGLEFLIYFQGNSAPDKSGLPSDRFSAERTGGSVSTLTIQRTQQEDSAVYLCASSQGGYEQFFGPGTRLTVL.

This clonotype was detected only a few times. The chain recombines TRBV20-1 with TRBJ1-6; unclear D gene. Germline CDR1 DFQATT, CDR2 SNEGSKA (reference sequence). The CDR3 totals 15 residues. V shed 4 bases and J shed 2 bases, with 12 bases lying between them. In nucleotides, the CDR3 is TGCAGTGCTATTAGAAGGTTAACCTATAATTCACCCCTCCACTTT. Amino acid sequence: CSAIRRLTYNSPLHF.

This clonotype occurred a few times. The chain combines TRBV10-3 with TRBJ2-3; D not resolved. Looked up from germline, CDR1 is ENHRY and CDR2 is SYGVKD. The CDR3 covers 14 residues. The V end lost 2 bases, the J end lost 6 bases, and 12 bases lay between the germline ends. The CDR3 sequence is CAISEGLLGDTQYF. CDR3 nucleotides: TGTGCCATCAGTGAGGGGTTACTCGGGGATACGCAGTATTTT.

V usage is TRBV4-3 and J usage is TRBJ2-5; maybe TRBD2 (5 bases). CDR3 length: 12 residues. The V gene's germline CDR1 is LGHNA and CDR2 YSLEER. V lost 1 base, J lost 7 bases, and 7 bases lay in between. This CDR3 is CASSQAAGTQYF. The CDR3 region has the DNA TGCGCCAGCAGCCAAGCTGCGGGGACCCAGTACTTC.

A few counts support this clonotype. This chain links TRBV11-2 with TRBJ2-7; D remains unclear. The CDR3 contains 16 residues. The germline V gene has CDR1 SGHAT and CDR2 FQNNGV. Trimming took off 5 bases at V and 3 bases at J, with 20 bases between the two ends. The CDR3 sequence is CASSPSSGRFLYEQYF. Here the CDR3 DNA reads TGTGCCAGCAGCCCCTCTAGTGGGCGCTTCCTCTACGAGCAGTACTTC.

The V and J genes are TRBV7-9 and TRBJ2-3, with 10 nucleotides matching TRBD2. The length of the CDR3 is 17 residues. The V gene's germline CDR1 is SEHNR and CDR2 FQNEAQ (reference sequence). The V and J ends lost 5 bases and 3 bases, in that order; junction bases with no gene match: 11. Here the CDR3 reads CASSPNEAGGFTDTQYF. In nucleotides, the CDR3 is TGTGCCAGCAGCCCGAATGAAGCGGGGGGGTTTACAGATACGCAGTATTTT.

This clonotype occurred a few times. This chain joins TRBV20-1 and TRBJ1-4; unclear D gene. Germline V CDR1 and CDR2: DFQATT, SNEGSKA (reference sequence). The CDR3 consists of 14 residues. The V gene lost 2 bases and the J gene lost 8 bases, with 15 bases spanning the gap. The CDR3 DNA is TGCAGTGCTAGACGGGGTGGACCGAGGGAAAAACTGTTTTTT. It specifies CSARRGGPREKLFF.